The 16 T cell receptor beta chains below were found in one sample sequenced in a study of OX40 agonist ivuxolimab in advanced cancers. Measured with immunoSEQ multiplex PCR; TCRdb has only the in-frame clones, and not every one. The table has more than 40,000 clones, 77% seen once. Specimen: CD4+ or CD8+ T cells sorted from blood, collected in a trial of the OX40 agonist ivuxolimab. All receptors derive from an adult with an advanced solid tumor such as melanoma, head and neck, liver or kidney cancer.

J is TRBJ2-3 and V is TRBV18, with no clear D. The germline gives CDR1 KGHSH, CDR2 LQKENI. Trimming removed 4 bases at V and 6 bases at J, with 14 bases between. CDR3 length: 14 amino acids. The CDR3 DNA reads as TGTGCCAGCTCACAGGGTTCAGTCTTGGATACGCAGTATTTT. Translated: CASSQGSVLDTQYF.

The J gene is TRBJ1-4, the V gene TRBV19, with 8 bases matching TRBD1. CDR1 and CDR2 (germline): LNHDA, SQIVND (reference sequence). The length of the CDR3 is 16 residues. V lost 5 bases, J lost 6 bases, and 11 bases stayed unmatched. CDR3 region: CASSLGQAPGYEKLFF. The CDR3 region has the DNA TGTGCCAGTAGTTTGGGACAGGCCCCGGGGTATGAAAAACTGTTTTTT.

This clone was found a few times. The junction does not match germline at one end; this may be a read error. The genes are TRBV5-1 and TRBJ1-5; D is undetermined. The CDR3 is 15 amino acids. Germline CDR1 SGHRS, CDR2 YFSETQ. This CDR3 reads CASSSRRASRQPQHF. The CDR3 DNA reads as TGTGCCAGCAGCTCTCGACGGGCCTCGAGGCAGCCCCAGCATTTT.

The table lists this clone with many counts. V usage is TRBV29-1 and J usage is TRBJ2-1, with 13 bases that match TRBD2. The CDR3 runs to 13 residues. Germline V gives CDR1 SQVTM, CDR2 ANQGSEA. The V segment lost 8 bases and the J segment 10 bases; nucleotides outside the gene matches: 8. CDR3 sequence: CSSRTSGSNEQFF. The CDR3 nucleotides are TGCAGCTCCAGGACTAGCGGGAGCAACGAGCAGTTCTTC.

The chain uses TRBV7-9 and TRBJ2-1; D not certain. The CDR3 has 12 amino acids. Trimming shortened V by 2 bases and J by 9 bases, and 8 bases separated the two germline ends. Per germline, CDR1 SEHNR and CDR2 FQNEAQ (reference sequence). The CDR3 nucleotides are TGTGCCAGCAGCTTACCCCTGGGTGAGCAGTTCTTC. It is translated as CASSLPLGEQFF. The entire variable domain, with the rest obtained from reference TRBV7-9 and TRBJ2-1, is as follows: DTGVSQNPRHKITKRGQNVTFRCDPISEHNRLYWYRQTLGQGPEFLTYFQNEAQLEKSRLLSDRFSAERPKGSFSTLEIQRTEQGDSAMYLCASSLPLGEQFFGPGTRLTVL.

This chain connects TRBV6-5 to TRBJ2-1, with 9 bases lining up with TRBD1. With V trimmed by 2 bases and J by 7 bases, 6 bases remained unmatched. CDR3 size: 15 residues. Per the germline V gene, CDR1 is MNHEY and CDR2 is SVGAGI. The CDR3 spells CASSYPRQGGNEQFF. DNA for the CDR3: TGTGCCAGCAGTTACCCGAGACAGGGGGGGAATGAGCAGTTCTTC.

This chain uses TRBV2 with TRBJ1-4; TRBD1 is a possible D gene (5 bases). CDR1 is SNHLY and CDR2 is FYNNEI in the germline V gene. V lost 10 bases and J lost 4, with 13 bases in between. This CDR3 is built from 13 residues. The CDR3 reads CATQRGINEKLFF. In DNA, the CDR3 is TGTGCCACCCAAAGGGGTATTAATGAAAAACTGTTTTTT.

The chain couples TRBV5-8 to TRBJ2-4, with TRBD1 as a possible D gene (6 bases). CDR3 length equals 12 residues. The V end lost 5 bases, the J end lost 11 bases, and 14 bases lay between the germline ends. CDR1 and CDR2 (germline): SGHTS, YDEGEE. CDR3 nucleotides: TGTGCCAGCAGTTCGGACAGATTCGTTCAGTACTTC. Amino acid sequence: CASSSDRFVQYF.

The chain links TRBV7-9 to TRBJ1-3, with a possible D match to TRBD1 (5 bases). Germline CDR1 and CDR2: SEHNR and FQNEAQ (reference sequence). This CDR3 comprises 16 residues. V was shortened by 5 bases and J by 0 bases, with 14 bases between the two germline ends. CDR3 nucleotide sequence: TGTGCCAGCAGCGCCGGGGCGGGTATCTCTGGAAACACCATATATTTT. Amino acids: CASSAGAGISGNTIYF.

This chain links TRBV14 with TRBJ2-1; D ambiguous. The CDR3 spans 18 residues. Germline V lookup: CDR1 SGHDN, CDR2 FVKESK. Deletions cut 5 bases from V and 0 bases from J, with 20 bases between. The CDR3 loop is CASSARRKISSSYNEQFF. The CDR3 region has the DNA TGTGCCAGCAGCGCCAGAAGGAAAATAAGTAGCTCCTACAATGAGCAGTTCTTC.

This rearrangement joins TRBV7-8 to TRBJ2-7; the D is unclear. Trimming pared 0 bases from V and 2 bases from J, leaving 11 bases between. Per the germline V gene, CDR1 is SGHVS and CDR2 is FQNEAQ. This CDR3 has 15 residues. In DNA form, the CDR3 reads TGTGCCAGCAGCTTAGCGGACCAGGTAACCTACGAGCAGTACTTC. It encodes CASSLADQVTYEQYF.

This chain uses TRBV2 with TRBJ1-2; no reliable D call. This CDR3 has 13 amino acids. The ends were cut back, 3 bases at V and 4 bases at J, with 9 bases in the middle. In germline, CDR1 is SNHLY, CDR2 FYNNEI. CDR3 region: CASSERQTYGYTF. DNA for the CDR3: TGTGCCAGCAGTGAGAGGCAGACCTATGGCTACACCTTC.

This rearrangement joins TRBV27 to TRBJ1-1; D is unclear. Trimming stripped 4 bases from V and 1 base from J, with 7 bases between. This CDR3 is 13 amino acids long. CDR1 MNHEY and CDR2 SMNVEV come from the germline V gene (reference sequence). For the CDR3, the DNA is TGTGCCAGCAGTTCGTGGGGGAACACTGAAGCTTTCTTT. Residues: CASSSWGNTEAFF.

This chain connects TRBV10-1 to TRBJ2-7; no clear D gene. V lost 2 bases and J lost 5, with 13 bases in between. The germline CDR1 and CDR2 sequences are WNHNN and SYGVQD (reference sequence). The CDR3 totals 14 residues. The CDR3 region has the DNA TGCGCCAGCAGTGAGGGTTTGTTAGCCCACGAGCAGTACTTC. This gives the protein CASSEGLLAHEQYF.

This clone occurred once. The chain joins TRBV2 to TRBJ2-2; tentative D call: TRBD1 (5 bases). CDR1 and CDR2 (germline): SNHLY, FYNNEI. V shed 6 bases and J shed 3 bases, with 11 bases lying between them. CDR3 length equals 14 residues. The CDR3 DNA is TGTGCCAGCAGAGGGGAATTCTACACCGGGGAGCTGTTTTTT. Protein sequence: CASRGEFYTGELFF.

The genes are TRBV6-1 and TRBJ2-1; D is tentatively TRBD1 or TRBD2 (5 bases each). Trimming took 6 bases from V and 6 from J, leaving 15 bases between them. Germline loops: CDR1 MNHNS, CDR2 SASEGT. CDR3 length equals 14 residues. The DNA of the CDR3 is TGTGCCAGCAGGACACGGTGGGGACCCAATGAGCAGTTCTTC. The encoded protein is CASRTRWGPNEQFF.